These 4 T cell receptor beta chains were sequenced from one sample in a study of blood T cell repertoires in COVID-19. The method was immunoSEQ multiplex PCR; TCRdb's version includes in-frame clones alone and lacks a portion of them. The sample consists of approximately 280,000 clones, approximately 85% of them appearing once. Source material: peripheral blood. These TCRs come from a man between 18 and 35 years old with active or convalescent COVID-19.

The rearrangement links TRBV10-3 to TRBJ2-7, with 9 bases that match TRBD1. J was trimmed by 5 bases and V by 11 bases; bases with no gene match: 13. The germline CDR1 and CDR2 sequences are ENHRY and SYGVKD. The length of the CDR3 is 14 residues. The CDR3 nucleotides are TGTGCCGCATATACCGGGACAGGGACTGACGAGCAGTACTTC. Translation: CAAYTGTGTDEQYF.

V gene TRBV29-1 combines with J gene TRBJ2-3; tentatively, D is TRBD2 (5 bases). Germline lookup yields CDR1 SQVTM and CDR2 ANQGSEA. The CDR3 consists of 10 residues. V lost 7 bases and J 3 bases, leaving 5 bases between the germline ends. The CDR3 here is CSGRTDTQYF. DNA of the CDR3: TGCAGCGGGAGGACAGATACGCAGTATTTT.

V gene TRBV10-3 combines with J gene TRBJ1-4; a weak D match, TRBD1 (6 bases). The length of the CDR3 is 12 residues. V lost 4 bases and J lost 11, with 11 bases in between. Germline assignment: CDR1 ENHRY and CDR2 SYGVKD. The CDR3 nucleotides are TGTGCCATCAGTGCGTCGGGGGCGAAACTGTTTTTT. It specifies CAISASGAKLFF.

The sample holds a few counts of this clone. This rearrangement joins TRBV9 to TRBJ1-1; TRBD1 might be the D (6 bases). V lost 5 bases and J 7 bases, leaving 21 bases between the germline ends. This CDR3 spans 15 amino acids. CDR1 and CDR2 (germline): SGDLS, YYNGEE. CDR3: CASSLGGGASVEAFF. CDR3 DNA sequence: TGTGCCAGCAGTCTAGGCGGGGGGGCTTCCGTTGAAGCTTTCTTT.